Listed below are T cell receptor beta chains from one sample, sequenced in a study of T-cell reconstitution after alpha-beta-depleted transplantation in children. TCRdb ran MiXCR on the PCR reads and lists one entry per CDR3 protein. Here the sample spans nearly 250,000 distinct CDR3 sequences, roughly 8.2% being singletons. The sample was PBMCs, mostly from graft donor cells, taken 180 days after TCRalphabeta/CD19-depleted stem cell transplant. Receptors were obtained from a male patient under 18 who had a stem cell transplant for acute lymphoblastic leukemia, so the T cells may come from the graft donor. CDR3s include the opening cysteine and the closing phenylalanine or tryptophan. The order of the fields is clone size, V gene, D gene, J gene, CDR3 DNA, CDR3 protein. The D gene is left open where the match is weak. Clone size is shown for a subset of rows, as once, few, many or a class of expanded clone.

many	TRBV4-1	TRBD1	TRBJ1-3	TGCGCCAGCAGCCAGAGGACCACCCGGACAGGGCTCTCATTTATCTCTGGAAACACCATATATTTT	CASSQRTTRTGLSFISGNTIYF
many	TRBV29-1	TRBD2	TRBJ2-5	TGCAGCGTGGCCCGGCGGGGGGTCGGGGAGACCCAGTACTTC	CSVARRGVGETQYF
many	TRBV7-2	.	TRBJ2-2	TGTGCCAGCAGCTCCCCCCTTTGGGTCTACACCGGGGAGCTGTTTTTT	CASSSPLWVYTGELFF
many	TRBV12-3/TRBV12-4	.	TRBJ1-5	TGTGCCAGCAGTTGGCGGGTTAATCAGCCCCAGCATTTT	CASSWRVNQPQHF
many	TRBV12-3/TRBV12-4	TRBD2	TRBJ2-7	TGTGCCAGCAGTTTAACTAGCGGGGGGCCGGTCTACGAGCAGTACTTC	CASSLTSGGPVYEQYF
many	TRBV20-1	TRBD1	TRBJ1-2	TGCAGTGCTAGGCTGACAGGGGATGGCTACACCTTC	CSARLTGDGYTF
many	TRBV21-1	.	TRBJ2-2	TGTGCCAGCAGCAAAGTAACTAGAATTGACACCGGGGAGCTGTTTTTT	CASSKVTRIDTGELFF
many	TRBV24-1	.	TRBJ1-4	TGTGCCACCAGTGGACCGGGCGGAAAACTGTTTTTT	CATSGPGGKLFF
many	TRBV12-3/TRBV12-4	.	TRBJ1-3	TGTGCCAGCAGAAGGGCCCAGCTCTCTGGAAACACCATATATTTT	CASRRAQLSGNTIYF
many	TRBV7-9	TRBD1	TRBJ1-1	TGTGCCACCCCCCGAGGGGACAGTGACACTGAAGCTTTCTTT	CATPRGDSDTEAFF
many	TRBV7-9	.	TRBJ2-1	TGTGCCAGCAGCTTAGAACTGAGCGATGAGCAGTTCTTC	CASSLELSDEQFF
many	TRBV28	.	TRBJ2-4	TGTGCCAGCAGTTTAGGCACACGCACCTTAGCCAAAAACATTCAGTACTTC	CASSLGTRTLAKNIQYF
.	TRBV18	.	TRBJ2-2	TGTGCCAGCTCACCCCGGGCTACGAACACCGGGGAGCTGTTTTTT	CASSPRATNTGELFF
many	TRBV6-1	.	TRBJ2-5	TGTGCCACCAGGGGAGGGGGCACAGAGACCCAGTACTTC	CATRGGGTETQYF
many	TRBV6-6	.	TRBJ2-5	TGTGCCAGCAGTTATCTGGTTACCCAGTACTTC	CASSYLVTQYF
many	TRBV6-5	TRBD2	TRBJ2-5	TGTGCCAGCAGTTACTCGATAGGGGTAGCGGGGGGGCGAAGAGAGACCCAGTACTTC	CASSYSIGVAGGRRETQYF
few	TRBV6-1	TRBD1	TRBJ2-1	TGTGCCAGCAGATTGGGACAGGGGGCTCGGGATGAGCAGTTCTTC	CASRLGQGARDEQFF
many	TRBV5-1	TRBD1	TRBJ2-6	TGCGCCAGCAGCAGGGACAGGCCTGGGGCCAACGTCCTGACTTTC	CASSRDRPGANVLTF
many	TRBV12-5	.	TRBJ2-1	TGTGCTACAGCCCTCGGGGGAAGCTCCTACAATGAGCAGTTCTTC	CATALGGSSYNEQFF
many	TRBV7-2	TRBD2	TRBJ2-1	TGTGCCAGCAGCTTACGGGCTAGCGGGAGGAATGAGCAGTTCTTC	CASSLRASGRNEQFF
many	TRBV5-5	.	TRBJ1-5	TGTGCCAGCAGCTGGACAACTTATAGCAATCAGCCCCAGCATTTT	CASSWTTYSNQPQHF
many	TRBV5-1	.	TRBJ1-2	TGCGCCAGCAGCTTCGGGGGGCAGAATGGCTACACCTTC	CASSFGGQNGYTF
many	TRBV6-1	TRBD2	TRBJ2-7	TGTGCCAGCAGTGAAGCTAGCGGGAGGTGGGTCTACGAGCAGTACTTC	CASSEASGRWVYEQYF
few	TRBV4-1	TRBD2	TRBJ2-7	TGCGCCAGCAGCCATTCGGGACTAGCGGATTACGAGCAGTACTTC	CASSHSGLADYEQYF
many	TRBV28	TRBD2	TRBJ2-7	TGTGCCAGCCCTCCAAATGAAGCGGGAGGGCCGTCCTACGAGCAGTACTTC	CASPPNEAGGPSYEQYF
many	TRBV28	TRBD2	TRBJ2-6	TGTGCCAGCAGTGCCCCGGGACTAGCATCTGGGGCCAACGTCCTGACTTTC	CASSAPGLASGANVLTF
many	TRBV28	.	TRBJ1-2	TGTGCCAGCAGTCCCCCAGCCTATGGCTACACCTTC	CASSPPAYGYTF
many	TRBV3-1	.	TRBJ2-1	TGTGCCAGCAGCCCTCATCGAGGCCTCGATGAGCAGTTCTTC	CASSPHRGLDEQFF
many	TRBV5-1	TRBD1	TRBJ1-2	TGCGCCAGCAGTTCTGACAGGGGGCTCCTGAATGGCTACACCTTC	CASSSDRGLLNGYTF
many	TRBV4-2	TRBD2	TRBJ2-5	TGTGCCAGCAGCCAAGAAAACGCACTAGCGCAAGAGACCCAGTACTTC	CASSQENALAQETQYF